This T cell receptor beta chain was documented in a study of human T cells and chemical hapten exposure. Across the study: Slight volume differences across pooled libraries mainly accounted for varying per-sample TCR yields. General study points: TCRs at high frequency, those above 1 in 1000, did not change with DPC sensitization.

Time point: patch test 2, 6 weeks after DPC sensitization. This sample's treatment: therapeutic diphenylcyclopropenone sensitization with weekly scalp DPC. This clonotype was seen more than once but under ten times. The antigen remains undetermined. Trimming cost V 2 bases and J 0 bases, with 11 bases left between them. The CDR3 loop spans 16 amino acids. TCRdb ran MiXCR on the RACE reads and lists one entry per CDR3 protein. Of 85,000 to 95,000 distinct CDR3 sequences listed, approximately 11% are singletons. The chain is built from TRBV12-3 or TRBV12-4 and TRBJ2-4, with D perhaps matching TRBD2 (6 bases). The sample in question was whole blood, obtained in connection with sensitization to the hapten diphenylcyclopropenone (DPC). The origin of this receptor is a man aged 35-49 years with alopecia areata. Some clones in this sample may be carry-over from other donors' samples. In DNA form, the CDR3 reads TGTGCCAGCAGTTTAATGGGGGGTTTAGCCAAAAACATTCAGTACTTC. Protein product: CASSLMGGLAKNIQYF.